These 30 T cell receptor beta chains were sequenced from one sample in a study of T cell clones after liver transplantation. Clones were sequenced by immunoSEQ multiplex PCR, and TCRdb holds only the in-frame ones, with some missing. The data show 6,200 or so clones, with roughly three quarters seen just once and more than 10% held by the top ten. Sequences were derived from CD8+ T cells from blood, sampled around 42 months after liver transplant. These receptors came from a human patient who received a liver transplant. Some of the T cells might come from the graft donor.

V and J are TRBV9 and TRBJ1-1; perhaps TRBD1 as D (5 bases). Looked up from germline, CDR1 is SGDLS and CDR2 is YYNGEE. Trimming stripped 0 bases from V and 0 bases from J, with 12 bases between. There are 16 residues in the CDR3. CDR3 loop: CASSVGRASMNTEAFF. DNA of the CDR3: TGTGCCAGCAGCGTAGGCAGGGCGTCCATGAACACTGAAGCTTTCTTT.

The chain links TRBV19 to TRBJ2-7, with D possibly called TRBD1 or TRBD2 (5 bases each). With 1 base removed from V and 4 bases from J, the gap between germline ends came to 8 bases. Germline V gives CDR1 LNHDA, CDR2 SQIVND (reference sequence). The CDR3 length is 13 residues. The CDR3 coding sequence is TGTGCCAGTAGTATAGGAGAGGGGTACGAGCAGTACTTC. Protein sequence: CASSIGEGYEQYF.

The CDR3 reads CASSWVGKQQSRANVLTF. The CDR3 DNA follows: TGTGCCAGCAGCTGGGTCGGAAAGCAACAAAGTCGGGCCAACGTCCTGACTTTC. The genes are TRBV11-2 and TRBJ2-6, with no clear D. Germline V gives CDR1 SGHAT, CDR2 FQNNGV. Trimming removed 4 bases at V and 5 bases at J, with 21 bases between. The CDR3 sequence is 18 residues long.

This rearrangement joins TRBV27 to TRBJ1-1; no clear D gene. Between the trimmed V and J ends, which lost 6 bases and 8 bases, there was a span of 13 bases. The V gene's germline CDR1 is MNHEY and CDR2 SMNVEV (reference sequence). This CDR3 spans 12 amino acids. The CDR3 region is CASSQLGQEAFF. The CDR3 DNA is TGTGCCAGCAGCCAACTCGGCCAGGAAGCTTTCTTT.

The genes are TRBV11-1 and TRBJ2-1; no clear D. The germline V gene has CDR1 SGHAT and CDR2 FQDESV (reference sequence). This CDR3 has 16 residues. Deletions cut 2 bases from V and 3 bases from J, with 14 bases between. The CDR3 nucleotides are TGTGCCAGCAGCTTAACTAATGCGGATCACTACAATGAGCAGTTCTTC. This sequence encodes CASSLTNADHYNEQFF.

This chain connects TRBV29-1 to TRBJ2-7; possible D gene TRBD1, 5 bases. The CDR3 covers 12 residues. Germline V gene lookup returns CDR1 SQVTM and CDR2 ANQGSEA. V was clipped by 4 bases and J by 3 bases, with 10 bases between them. The CDR3 reads CSVVKGFYEQYF. Written as DNA, the CDR3 is TGCAGCGTTGTTAAGGGGTTCTACGAGCAGTACTTC.

This chain uses TRBV28 with TRBJ2-5; 7 bases map to TRBD1. The V and J ends lost 6 bases and 4 bases, in that order; junction bases with no gene match: 8. This CDR3 has 14 amino acids. Germline lookup yields CDR1 MDHEN and CDR2 SYDVKM. The CDR3 DNA is TGTGCCAGCAGCCGACAGGGTGCTCGAGAGACCCAGTACTTC. Amino acid sequence: CASSRQGARETQYF.

This clone has more than one count but fewer than ten. This sequence joins TRBV7-9 and TRBJ2-1, with TRBD2 identical over 12 bases. The junction had 9 bases not matched to a gene; V was cut back by 5 bases and J by 10 bases. The CDR3 is 15 residues long. Germline-derived CDR1 and CDR2 are SEHNR and FQNEAQ (reference sequence). CDR3 sequence: CASSLRASGGVEQFF. The CDR3 DNA reads TGTGCCAGCAGCCTTAGGGCTAGCGGGGGGGTAGAGCAGTTCTTC.

The chain has TRBV27 and TRBJ2-3; the match to TRBD2 covers 10 bases. This CDR3 has 14 residues. V was pared by 5 bases and J by 1 base, with 0 bases of the junction left unmatched. The germline CDR1 and CDR2 sequences are MNHEY and SMNVEV (reference sequence). The CDR3 coding sequence is TGTGCCAGCAGTCTAGCGGGAGGCACAGATACGCAGTATTTT. This sequence encodes CASSLAGGTDTQYF.

The CDR3 DNA follows: TGTGCCAGCAGTCCCCGACTAGCGGGAAGCCAAGAGACCCAGTACTTC. Amino acids: CASSPRLAGSQETQYF. The V gene is TRBV27, the J gene TRBJ2-5; 11 positions match TRBD2. V was pared by 5 bases and J by 1 base, with 6 bases of the junction left unmatched. This CDR3 spans 16 amino acids. The germline V gene has CDR1 MNHEY and CDR2 SMNVEV (reference sequence).

The chain couples TRBV7-9 to TRBJ2-2; D ambiguous. V dropped 11 bases and J dropped 3 bases, with 7 bases sitting between them. Germline values: CDR1 SEHNR, CDR2 FQNEAQ (reference sequence). This CDR3 contains 11 residues. CDR3 in amino acids: CASTHTGELFF. CDR3 DNA: TGTGCCTCCACTCACACCGGGGAGCTGTTTTTT.

V and J are TRBV19 and TRBJ2-2; D not resolved. The CDR3 length is 13 residues. V lost 5 bases, J lost 7 bases, and 11 bases lay in between. From germline, CDR1 is LNHDA and CDR2 SQIVND (reference sequence). The CDR3 is CASSPMFGGELFF. The CDR3, as DNA: TGTGCCAGTAGTCCGATGTTTGGCGGGGAGCTGTTTTTT.

In this sample, this clone turned up once. The chain uses TRBV27 and TRBJ1-3, with D tentatively TRBD1 (6 bases). CDR3 size: 17 residues. Germline V lookup: CDR1 MNHEY, CDR2 SMNVEV (reference sequence). Trimming took 0 bases from V and 1 from J, leaving 13 bases between them. The DNA for the CDR3 is TGTGCCAGCAGTTTATCCTCGACAGGCGAGTCTGGAAACACCATATATTTT. Its translation is CASSLSSTGESGNTIYF.

This clone has a handful of counts. The rearrangement uses TRBV13 and TRBJ1-2; possibly TRBD1 for D (5 bases). Germline loops: CDR1 PRHDT, CDR2 FYEKMQ (reference sequence). CDR3 length: 14 amino acids. Deletions cut 6 bases from V and 4 bases from J, with 15 bases between. The CDR3 bases are TGTGCCAGCAGTTCCCCGGACCAGGGCTATGGCTACACCTTC. It translates to CASSSPDQGYGYTF. Drawing the rest from reference TRBV13 and TRBJ1-2, the complete variable domain is AAGVIQSPRHLIKEKRETATLKCYPIPRHDTVYWYQQGPGQDPQFLISFYEKMQSDKGSIPDRFSAQQFSDYHSELNMSSLELGDSALYFCASSSPDQGYGYTFGSGTRLTVV.

The chain couples TRBV9 to TRBJ2-7; a weak D match, TRBD2 (9 bases). The CDR3 runs to 16 residues. V was clipped by 3 bases and J by 6 bases, with 22 bases between them. Germline V gene data show CDR1 as SGDLS and CDR2 as YYNGEE. The CDR3 DNA sequence: TGTGCCAGCAGCGCAGGGGGCGGGAGGGCCGTGAGCGAGCAGTACTTC. Protein sequence: CASSAGGGRAVSEQYF.

V usage is TRBV2 and J usage is TRBJ2-3; 12 bases are shared with TRBD2. The V gene's germline CDR1 is SNHLY and CDR2 FYNNEI. The CDR3 is 20 residues long. V was pared by 6 bases and J by 2 bases, with 18 bases of the junction left unmatched. CDR3 sequence (DNA): TGTGCCAGCAGGGACGTCTTAGGACTAGCGGGAACCTTATACACAGATACGCAGTATTTT. Translated: CASRDVLGLAGTLYTDTQYF.

The chain links TRBV30 to TRBJ2-1, with D perhaps assigned TRBD1 or TRBD2 (5 bases each). The CDR3 is 12 amino acids. With 3 bases removed from V and 7 bases from J, the gap between germline ends came to 10 bases. Germline CDR1 and CDR2: GTSNPN and SVGIG (reference sequence). CDR3 nucleotide sequence: TGTGCCTGGAGAGACGGGACGAATGAGCAGTTCTTC. It translates to CAWRDGTNEQFF.

This chain connects TRBV28 to TRBJ1-5; possible D gene TRBD1, 5 bases. V lost 4 bases to trimming and J lost 0 bases, with 7 bases between them. Germline CDR1 and CDR2: MDHEN and SYDVKM. This CDR3 spans 14 amino acids. The CDR3, as DNA: TGTGCCAGCAGTTCTGACAGTAGCAATCAGCCCCAGCATTTT. It codes for CASSSDSSNQPQHF.

The rearrangement links TRBV27 to TRBJ2-1; 7 bases agree with TRBD1. CDR1 is MNHEY, CDR2 SMNVEV, per germline (reference sequence). The CDR3 sequence is 12 residues long. V shed 3 bases and J 7 bases; nucleotides not matched to a gene: 0. For the CDR3, the DNA is TGTGCCAGCAGTTTCAGGGGGAATGAGCAGTTCTTC. It is translated as CASSFRGNEQFF.

The V call is TRBV18, the J call TRBJ2-7; D is uncertain. Germline V gives CDR1 KGHSH, CDR2 LQKENI. V dropped 3 bases and J dropped 3 bases, with 9 bases sitting between them. The CDR3 is 13 amino acids. The CDR3 reads CASSPSTGYEQYF. DNA for the CDR3: TGTGCCAGCTCACCGTCGACTGGCTACGAGCAGTACTTC.

This rearrangement joins TRBV7-2 to TRBJ2-7; 13 bases line up with TRBD2. After removal of 3 bases from V and 2 bases from J, the junction contained 4 bases not matched to a gene. In germline, CDR1 is SGHTA, CDR2 FQGNSA. There are 16 residues in the CDR3. CDR3 amino acids: CASSLTSGRPTYEQYF. CDR3 DNA sequence: TGTGCCAGCAGCTTGACTAGCGGGAGGCCCACCTACGAGCAGTACTTC. The variable domain in full, completed from reference TRBV7-2 and TRBJ2-7, reads GAGVSQSPSNKVTEKGKDVELRCDPISGHTALYWYRQSLGQGLEFLIYFQGNSAPDKSGLPSDRFSAERTGGSVSTLTIQRTQQEDSAVYLCASSLTSGRPTYEQYFGPGTRLTVT.

The V gene is TRBV28, the J gene TRBJ1-1, with TRBD1 matching 8 bases. Trimming took 7 bases from V and 2 from J; bases not matched to a gene: 6. CDR3 length: 14 residues. The germline V gene has CDR1 MDHEN and CDR2 SYDVKM. CDR3 in DNA: TGTGCCAGCACCCCGGACAGGGCTAACACTGAAGCTTTCTTT. Protein product: CASTPDRANTEAFF. Drawing the rest from reference TRBV28 and TRBJ1-1, the complete variable domain is DVKVTQSSRYLVKRTGEKVFLECVQDMDHENMFWYRQDPGLGLRLIYFSYDVKMKEKGDIPEGYSVSREKKERFSLILESASTNQTSMYLCASTPDRANTEAFFGQGTRLTVV.

The chain combines TRBV7-9 with TRBJ1-2, with 9 positions matching TRBD1. The germline gives CDR1 SEHNR, CDR2 FQNEAQ (reference sequence). J gave up 4 bases and V 1 base, and 4 bases lay outside the gene matches. The CDR3 totals 15 residues. The CDR3 nucleotides read TGTGCCAGCAGCTTAGGGACAGGGGTTGGCTATGGCTACACCTTC. Protein product: CASSLGTGVGYGYTF.

V gene TRBV10-3 combines with J gene TRBJ2-7; D uncertain. The CDR3 covers 13 residues. The germline V gene encodes CDR1 ENHRY and CDR2 SYGVKD. Trimming shortened V by 4 bases and J by 0 bases, and 7 bases separated the two germline ends. The CDR3 protein is CAISVTSSYEQYF. As DNA, the CDR3 is TGTGCCATCAGTGTGACAAGCTCCTACGAGCAGTACTTC.

V and J are TRBV28 and TRBJ2-7, with 8 bases aligning to TRBD1. The trim removed 10 bases at V and 4 bases at J, leaving 6 bases unmatched. Germline V gene data show CDR1 as MDHEN and CDR2 as SYDVKM. This CDR3 has 12 amino acids. Written as DNA, the CDR3 is TGTGCCATCACGACAGGGGATTACGAGCAGTACTTC. Amino acids: CAITTGDYEQYF. Based on the CDR3 plus reference TRBV28 and TRBJ2-7, the full variable domain is DVKVTQSSRYLVKRTGEKVFLECVQDMDHENMFWYRQDPGLGLRLIYFSYDVKMKEKGDIPEGYSVSREKKERFSLILESASTNQTSMYLCAITTGDYEQYFGPGTRLTVT.

The V and J genes are TRBV10-2 and TRBJ2-5; no clear D gene. This CDR3 comprises 13 residues. Germline values: CDR1 WSHSY, CDR2 SAAADI. The V gene lost 2 bases and the J gene lost 5 bases, with 9 bases spanning the gap. The CDR3 DNA sequence: TGCGCCAGCAGTGAGCTACTGCAGGAGACCCAGTACTTC. It translates to CASSELLQETQYF.

This chain joins TRBV27 and TRBJ1-5, with D perhaps TRBD1 (5 bases). With 3 bases removed from V and 3 bases from J, the gap between germline ends came to 9 bases. The CDR3 covers 14 residues. Germline CDR1 is MNHEY and CDR2 is SMNVEV (reference sequence). The CDR3 DNA sequence: TGTGCCAGCAGTTTGACAGTCTACAATCAGCCCCAGCATTTT. Amino acids: CASSLTVYNQPQHF.

A word on this clone: Other DNA sequences of this sample code for an identical CDR3. The gene calls are TRBV19 and TRBJ1-5; the D is unclear. Germline V gene lookup returns CDR1 LNHDA and CDR2 SQIVND (reference sequence). Trimming left V 6 bases short and J 0 bases short, with 9 bases between. The CDR3 is 14 amino acids. CDR3 region: CASSTSYSNQPQHF. CDR3 bases: TGTGCCAGTAGCACTAGCTATAGCAATCAGCCCCAGCATTTT.

V is TRBV13 and J is TRBJ1-1, with D maybe TRBD1 (6 bases). Germline V gene sequence: CDR1 PRHDT, CDR2 FYEKMQ (reference sequence). This CDR3 spans 16 amino acids. Trimming cost V 1 base and J 4 bases, with 16 bases left between them. CDR3 in DNA: TGTGCCAGCAGCTTAGACGGGGGGCTGGGGAGCACTGAAGCTTTCTTT. Residues: CASSLDGGLGSTEAFF.

The chain employs TRBV19 and TRBJ1-2; D is perhaps TRBD1 (5 bases). Trimming shortened V by 11 bases and J by 8 bases, and 21 bases separated the two germline ends. CDR1 is LNHDA, CDR2 SQIVND, per germline (reference sequence). CDR3 size: 13 residues. CDR3 nucleotide sequence: TGTGCCGTCTATTCTCAGGGAATCGAAGGCTACACCTTC. Residues: CAVYSQGIEGYTF.